This TCR beta chain was observed in a study of T cells in Graves' hyperthyroidism and ophthalmopathy. The V gene lost 8 bases and the J gene lost 1 base, with 30 bases spanning the gap. The CDR3 extends over 20 amino acids. Germline CDR1 is MDHEN and CDR2 is SYDVKM. Using RNA transcripts as the source, TCR beta CDR3 regions were amplified. TCR CDR3 regions were first amplified by RT-PCR with HTBI primers. TCRdb re-derived calls from the multiplex PCR reads in MiXCR, one entry per CDR3 protein. This table has about 640,000 distinct CDR3 sequences, approximately 14% appearing once. This clonotype was counted at least ten times.

The chain joins TRBV28 to TRBJ1-5; the D gene is possibly TRBD1 (5 bases). This receptor was identified in a woman between 50 and 59 years old with Graves' ophthalmopathy. The sequencing sample was made of blood. The CDR3 loop is CASGKVYPGRGQGSNQPQHF. CDR3 DNA sequence: TGTGCCAGCGGCAAAGTTTATCCCGGACGGGGCCAAGGGAGCAATCAGCCCCAGCATTTT.